This T cell receptor beta chain derives from a study of CD8+ T cells in alopecia areata. Across the study: Affected scalp percentage gauged treated patients' severity.

This clone was recorded a few times. Treatment meaning: oral pan-JAK inhibitor, 5-10 mg twice daily. The CDR3 is 11 amino acids. Germline V gene lookup returns CDR1 SQVTM and CDR2 ANQGSEA. Trimming removed 4 bases at V and 3 bases at J, with 5 bases between. The authors extracted RNA and reverse transcribed it into cDNA as the sequencing template. Some clones are missing from TCRdb's copy, which holds only in-frame ones; the method was immunoSEQ multiplex PCR. The sample includes more than 150,000 clones, about 60% of them seen just once. The receptor was isolated from a human donor with alopecia areata. This specimen was CD4+ T cells sorted from blood, taken at week 4, from a patient treated with tofacitinib. This sequence joins TRBV29-1 and TRBJ2-3; D gene uncertain. CDR3 coding DNA: TGCAGCGTTGCTGAAACAGATACGCAGTATTTT. This encodes CSVAETDTQYF.